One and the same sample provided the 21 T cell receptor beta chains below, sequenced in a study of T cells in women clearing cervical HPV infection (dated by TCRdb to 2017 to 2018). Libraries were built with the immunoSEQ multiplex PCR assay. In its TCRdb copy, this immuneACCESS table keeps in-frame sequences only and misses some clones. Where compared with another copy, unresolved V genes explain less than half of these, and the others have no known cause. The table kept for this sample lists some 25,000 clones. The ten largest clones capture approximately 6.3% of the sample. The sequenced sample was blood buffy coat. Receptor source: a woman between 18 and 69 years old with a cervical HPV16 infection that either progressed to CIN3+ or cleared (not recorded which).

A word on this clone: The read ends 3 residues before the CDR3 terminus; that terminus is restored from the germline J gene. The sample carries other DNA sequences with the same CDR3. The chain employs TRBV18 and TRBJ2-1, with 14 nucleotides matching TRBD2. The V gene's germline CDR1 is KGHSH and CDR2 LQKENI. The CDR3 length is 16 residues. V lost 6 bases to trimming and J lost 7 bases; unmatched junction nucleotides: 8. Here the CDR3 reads CASSPPGLAGVNEQFF. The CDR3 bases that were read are TGTGCCAGCTCCCCCCCGGGACTAGCGGGAGTAAATGAG.

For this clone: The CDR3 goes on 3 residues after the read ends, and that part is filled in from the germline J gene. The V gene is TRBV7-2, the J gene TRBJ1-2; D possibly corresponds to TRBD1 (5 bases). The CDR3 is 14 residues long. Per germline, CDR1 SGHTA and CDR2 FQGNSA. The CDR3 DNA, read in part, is TGTGCCAGCAGCTTACAGGGCGGATCCTACGAC. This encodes CASSLQGGSYD. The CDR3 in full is CASSLQGGSYDYTF. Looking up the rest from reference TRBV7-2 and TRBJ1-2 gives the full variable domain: GAGVSQSPSNKVTEKGKDVELRCDPISGHTALYWYRQSLGQGLEFLIYFQGNSAPDKSGLPSDRFSAERTGGSVSTLTIQRTQQEDSAVYLCASSLQGGSYDYTFGSGTRLTVV.

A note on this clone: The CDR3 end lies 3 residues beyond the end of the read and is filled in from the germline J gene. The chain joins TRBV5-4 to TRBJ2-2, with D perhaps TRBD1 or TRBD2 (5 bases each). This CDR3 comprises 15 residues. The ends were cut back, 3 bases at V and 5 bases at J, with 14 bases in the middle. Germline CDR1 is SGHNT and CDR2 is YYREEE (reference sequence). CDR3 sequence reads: CASSSYREGTGELFF. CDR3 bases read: TGTGCCAGCAGCTCCTACCGAGAGGGGACCGGGGAG.

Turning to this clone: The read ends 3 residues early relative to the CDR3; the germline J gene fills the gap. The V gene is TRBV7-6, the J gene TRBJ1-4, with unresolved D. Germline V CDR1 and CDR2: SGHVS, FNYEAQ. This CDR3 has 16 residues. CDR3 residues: CASSLDGGRYNSPLFF. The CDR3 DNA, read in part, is TGTGCCAGCAGCTTAGATGGCGGCCGCTATAATTCACCA.

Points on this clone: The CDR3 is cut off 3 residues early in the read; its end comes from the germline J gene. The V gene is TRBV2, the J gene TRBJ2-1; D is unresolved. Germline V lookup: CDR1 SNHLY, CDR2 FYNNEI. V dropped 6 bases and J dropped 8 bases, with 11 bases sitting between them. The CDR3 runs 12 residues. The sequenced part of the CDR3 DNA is TGTGCCAGCAGGGAATTATCCGATGAG. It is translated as CASRELSDE. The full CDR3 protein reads CASRELSDEQFF.

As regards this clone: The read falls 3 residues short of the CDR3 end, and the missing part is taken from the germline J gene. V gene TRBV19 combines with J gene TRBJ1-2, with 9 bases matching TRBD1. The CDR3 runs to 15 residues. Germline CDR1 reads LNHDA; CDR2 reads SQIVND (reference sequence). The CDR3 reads CASSMGQGIGYDYTF. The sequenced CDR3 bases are TGTGCCAGTAGTATGGGACAGGGAATAGGCTACGAC.

Incomplete CDR3 DNA: TGTGCCAGCAGCTCTAGCGCAGATACG. Protein: CASSSSADT. The full CDR3 is CASSSSADTQYF. The genes are TRBV7-9 and TRBJ2-3; TRBD2 might be the D (6 bases). The observed sequence ends 3 residues before the CDR3 terminus, with the missing tail filled in from the germline J gene. Trimming removed 4 bases from V and 4 bases from J, with 6 bases in between. The germline CDR1 and CDR2 sequences are SEHNR and FQNEAQ (reference sequence). The CDR3 runs 12 residues. Combining the CDR3 with reference TRBV7-9 and TRBJ2-3 gives the whole variable domain DTGVSQNPRHKITKRGQNVTFRCDPISEHNRLYWYRQTLGQGPEFLTYFQNEAQLEKSRLLSDRFSAERPKGSFSTLEIQRTEQGDSAMYLCASSSSADTQYFGPGTRLTVL.

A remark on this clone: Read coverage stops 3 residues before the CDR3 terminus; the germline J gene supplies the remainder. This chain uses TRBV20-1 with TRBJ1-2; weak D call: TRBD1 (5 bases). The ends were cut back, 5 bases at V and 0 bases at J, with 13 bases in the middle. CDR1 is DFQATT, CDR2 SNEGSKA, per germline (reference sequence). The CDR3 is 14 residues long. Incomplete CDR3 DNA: TGCAGTGCTGCACAGGAGCGGGCTAACTATGGC. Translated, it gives CSAAQERANYG. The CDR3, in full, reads CSAAQERANYGYTF.

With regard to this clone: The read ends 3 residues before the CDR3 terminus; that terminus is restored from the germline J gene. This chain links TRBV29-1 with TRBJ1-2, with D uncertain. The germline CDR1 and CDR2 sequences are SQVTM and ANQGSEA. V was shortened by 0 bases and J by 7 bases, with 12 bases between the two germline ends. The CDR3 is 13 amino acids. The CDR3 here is CSVEDQGRSGYTF. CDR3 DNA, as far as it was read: TGCAGCGTTGAAGATCAAGGGCGTTCTGGC.

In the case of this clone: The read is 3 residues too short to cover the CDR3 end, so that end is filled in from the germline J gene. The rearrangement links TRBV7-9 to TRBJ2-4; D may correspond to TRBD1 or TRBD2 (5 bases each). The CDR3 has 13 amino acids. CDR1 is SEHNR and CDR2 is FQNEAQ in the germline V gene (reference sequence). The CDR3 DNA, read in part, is TGTGCCAGCAGTGGGGCAAGAGGGTATGGT. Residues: CASSGARGYG. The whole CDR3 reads CASSGARGYGQYF.

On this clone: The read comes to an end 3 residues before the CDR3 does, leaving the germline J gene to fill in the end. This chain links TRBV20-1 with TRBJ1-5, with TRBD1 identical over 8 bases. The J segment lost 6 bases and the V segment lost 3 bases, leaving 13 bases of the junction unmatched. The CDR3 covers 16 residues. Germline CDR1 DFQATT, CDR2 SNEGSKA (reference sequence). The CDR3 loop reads CSARLVGTGGGQPQHF. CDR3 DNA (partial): TGCAGTGCTAGGCTCGTAGGGACAGGCGGAGGTCAGCCC.

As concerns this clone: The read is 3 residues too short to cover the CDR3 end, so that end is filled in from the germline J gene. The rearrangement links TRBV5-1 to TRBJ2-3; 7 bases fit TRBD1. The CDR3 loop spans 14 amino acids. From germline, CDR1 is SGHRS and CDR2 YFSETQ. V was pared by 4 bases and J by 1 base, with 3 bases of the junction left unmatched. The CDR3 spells CASSTGQGTDTQYF. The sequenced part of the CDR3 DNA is TGCGCCAGCAGCACCGGACAGGGCACAGATACG.

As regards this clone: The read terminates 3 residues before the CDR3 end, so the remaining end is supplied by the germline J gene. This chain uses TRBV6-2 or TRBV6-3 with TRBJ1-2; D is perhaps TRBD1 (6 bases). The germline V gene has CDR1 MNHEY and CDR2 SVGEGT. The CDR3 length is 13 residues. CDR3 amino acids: CASRLLGRDSYTF. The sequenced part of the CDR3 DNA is TGTGCCAGCAGATTATTAGGCCGGGACAGC.

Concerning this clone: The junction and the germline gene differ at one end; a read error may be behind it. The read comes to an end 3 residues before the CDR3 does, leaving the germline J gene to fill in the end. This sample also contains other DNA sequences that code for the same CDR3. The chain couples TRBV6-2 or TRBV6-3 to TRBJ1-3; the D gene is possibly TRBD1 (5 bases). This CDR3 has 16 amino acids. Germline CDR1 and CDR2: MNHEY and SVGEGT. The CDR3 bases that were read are TGTGCCAGCAACATCGCGAACCCAGGGAGGAGAAACACG. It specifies CASNIANPGRRNT. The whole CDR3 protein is CASNIANPGRRNTIYF.

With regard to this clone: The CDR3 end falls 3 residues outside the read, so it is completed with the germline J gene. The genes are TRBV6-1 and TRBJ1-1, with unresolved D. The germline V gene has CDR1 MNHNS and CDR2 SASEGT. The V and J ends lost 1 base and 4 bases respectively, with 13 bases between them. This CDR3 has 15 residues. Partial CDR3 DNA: TGTGCCAGCAGTGAAGTGTTCAGGAAGAGCACTGAA. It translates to CASSEVFRKSTE. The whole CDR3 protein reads CASSEVFRKSTEAFF.

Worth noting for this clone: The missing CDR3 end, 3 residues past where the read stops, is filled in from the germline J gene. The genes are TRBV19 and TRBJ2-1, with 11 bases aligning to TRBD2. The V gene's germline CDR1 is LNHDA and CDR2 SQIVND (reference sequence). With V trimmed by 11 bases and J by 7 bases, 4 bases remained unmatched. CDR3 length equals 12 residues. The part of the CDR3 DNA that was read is TGTGCCGCGACTAGCGGGATAAATGAG. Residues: CAATSGINE. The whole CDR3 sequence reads CAATSGINEQFF.

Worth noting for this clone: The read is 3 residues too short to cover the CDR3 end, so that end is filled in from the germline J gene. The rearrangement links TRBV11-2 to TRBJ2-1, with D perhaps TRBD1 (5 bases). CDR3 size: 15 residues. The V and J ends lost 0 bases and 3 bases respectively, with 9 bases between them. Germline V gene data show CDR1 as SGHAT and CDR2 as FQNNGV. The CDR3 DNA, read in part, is TGTGCCAGCAGCTTAGATCTGGGGCTCTACAATGAG. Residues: CASSLDLGLYNE. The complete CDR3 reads CASSLDLGLYNEQFF.

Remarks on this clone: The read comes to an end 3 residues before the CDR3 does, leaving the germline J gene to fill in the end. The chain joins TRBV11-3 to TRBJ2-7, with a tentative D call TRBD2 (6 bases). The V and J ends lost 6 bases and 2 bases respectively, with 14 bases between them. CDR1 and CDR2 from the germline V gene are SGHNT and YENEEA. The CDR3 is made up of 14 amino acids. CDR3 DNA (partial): TGTGCCAGCAGTATACGGGGGAGCCCCTACGAG. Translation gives CASSIRGSPYE. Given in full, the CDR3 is CASSIRGSPYEQYF.

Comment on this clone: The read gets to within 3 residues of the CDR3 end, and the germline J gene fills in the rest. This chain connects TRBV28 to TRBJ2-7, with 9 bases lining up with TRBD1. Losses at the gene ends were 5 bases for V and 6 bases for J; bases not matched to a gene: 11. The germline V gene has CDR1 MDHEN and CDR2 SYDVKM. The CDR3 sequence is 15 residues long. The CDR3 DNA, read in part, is TGTGCCAGCAGTCAACCGGGACAGGGCGTCCGCGAG. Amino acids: CASSQPGQGVRE. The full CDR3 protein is CASSQPGQGVREQYF.

The chain's CDR3 is CASSRTSGTYNEQFF. The sequenced CDR3 bases are TGTGCCAGCAGTCGGACTAGCGGGACCTACAATGAG. The chain carries TRBV12-3 or TRBV12-4 and TRBJ2-1, with TRBD2 matching 12 bases. With the read ending 3 residues before the CDR3 end, the germline J gene is used to fill in that end. Trimming cost V 5 bases and J 2 bases; bases outside gene matches: 1. The CDR3 covers 15 residues.

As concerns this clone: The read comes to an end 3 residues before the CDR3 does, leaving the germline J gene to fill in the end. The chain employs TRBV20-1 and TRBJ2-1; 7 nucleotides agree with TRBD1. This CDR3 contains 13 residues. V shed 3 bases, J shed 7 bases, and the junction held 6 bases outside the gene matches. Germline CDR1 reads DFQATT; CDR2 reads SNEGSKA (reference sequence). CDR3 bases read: TGCAGTGCTAGCCCGACAGGGTCTAATGAG. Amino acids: CSASPTGSNE. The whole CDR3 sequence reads CSASPTGSNEQFF.